The sequence of this T cell receptor (beta chain) was determined in a study of blood T cell repertoires in COVID-19 (dated by TCRdb to the early 2020s). For the wider study: Samples from collaborators originated in the United States, Italy and Spain and spanned both the acute and convalescent phases of COVID-19. The material from the prospective study consisted of cDNA or gDNA derived from T cells, B-cell-depleted T cells, or PBMCs. Subjects who had been exposed to COVID-19, were actively infected with it, or had recovered from it provided the deeply sampled blood TCRbeta repertoires that made up the dataset. A freely available public database, intended as a resource for researchers studying the immune response to SARS-CoV-2, is where the repertoires were released. Samples came from the ongoing ImmuneRACE study (first 160 participants) plus 1,254 subjects from 6 global collaborators. A de-identified subject ID, COVID-19 status, age in years and sex were almost always included in the sample metadata. Where HLA class I and class II types were available, the types were taken from metadata supplied by the sample provider, not from assay-based typing.

The CDR3 measures 14 amino acids from cysteine to phenylalanine. The kept DNA is CDR3 alone, 42 bases in frame from the first base. From the germline V gene (reference sequence), CDR1 is SGHKS and CDR2 is YYEKEE. V was cut back by 4 bases and J by 2 bases, leaving a gap of 10 bases between them. A word on this clone: What this receptor recognizes is not known. Per-nucleotide qualities are absent, and no much larger clonotype sits a single base away. The sample carries other DNA sequences with the same CDR3.

Points the paper makes about the study in general: Clinical and demographic metadata were provided uncurated, with the amount varying by source and participant.

Collaborating institutions collected whole blood in K2EDTA tubes following their own protocols. For TCRbeta analysis, collaborators shipped samples as frozen whole blood, isolated PBMCs, or DNA extracted from either of those sample types. TCRbeta CDR3 regions were amplified from genomic DNA using the immunoSEQ Assay, a bias-controlled multiplex PCR. As for the authors' bioinformatics: The number of nucleated cells in each sample was estimated by amplification of reference gene primers within the assay. To quantify the absolute abundance of each unique TCRbeta CDR3 rearrangement, sequence reads were collapsed and filtered. For each sample, productive Simpson clonality was calculated by taking the square root of Simpson's diversity index across productive rearrangements. Imported from immuneACCESS, the table was reduced by TCRdb to in-frame sequences with V and J called. These copies leave out some clones; in studies compared against another copy, an unresolved V gene accounts for under half, and the cause of the remainder is not known. The D gene and trimming were derived from the DNA, and the V and J assignments and clone size from that table. Recorded for this sample are fewer than 350,000 clones; 81% of them occurred a single time. The top ten hold over 2.5% of the sample.

Sequenced input: peripheral blood. Recombination linked TRBV5-5 to TRBJ1-3, with a tentative D gene TRBD1 over 5 matching bases. This clonotype was obtained from an older woman with active or convalescent COVID-19. The CDR3 in this case is CASSLPGAGNTIYF. The DNA sequence is TGTGCCAGCAGCCTCCCGGGGGCTGGAAACACCATATATTTT.